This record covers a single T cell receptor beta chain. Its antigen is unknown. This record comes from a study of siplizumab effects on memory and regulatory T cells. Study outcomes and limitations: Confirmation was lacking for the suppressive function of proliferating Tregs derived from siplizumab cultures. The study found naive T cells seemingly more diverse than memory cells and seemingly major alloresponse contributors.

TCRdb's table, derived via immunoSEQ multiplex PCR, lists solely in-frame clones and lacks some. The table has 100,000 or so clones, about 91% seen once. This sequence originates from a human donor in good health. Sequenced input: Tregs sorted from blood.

The CDR3 loop reads CAISPSGRADQYF. The CDR3 nucleotides are TGTGCCATCAGTCCTAGCGGGAGAGCCGACCAGTACTTC. The J gene is TRBJ2-5, the V gene TRBV10-3; 10 positions agree with TRBD2. The CDR3 consists of 13 residues. V lost 5 bases to trimming and J lost 10 bases; unmatched junction nucleotides: 7. The V gene's germline CDR1 is ENHRY and CDR2 SYGVKD.